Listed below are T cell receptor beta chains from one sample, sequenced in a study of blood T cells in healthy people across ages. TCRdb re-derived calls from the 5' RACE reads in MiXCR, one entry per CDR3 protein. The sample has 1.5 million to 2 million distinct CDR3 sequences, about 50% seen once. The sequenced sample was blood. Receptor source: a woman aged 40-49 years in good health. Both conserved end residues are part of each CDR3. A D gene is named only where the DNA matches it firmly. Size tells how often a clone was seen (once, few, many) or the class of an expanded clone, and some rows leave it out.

CASSEFAQIGEQYF | TGTGCCAGCAGTGAATTCGCACAGATCGGAGAGCAGTACTTC | - | TRBJ2-7 | TRBV25-1 | -
CASRFSAGNGVDTQYF | TGTGCCAGCCGATTTTCTGCAGGGAATGGTGTGGATACGCAGTATTTT | - | TRBJ2-3 | TRBV2 | -
CASSLGYGGGSFEQFF | TGCGCCAGCAGCTTGGGGTATGGGGGGGGCAGTTTTGAGCAGTTCTTC | - | TRBJ2-1 | TRBV5-1 | -
CSARDLGGRGSGANVLTF | TGCAGTGCTAGAGATCTGGGGGGAAGGGGCTCTGGGGCCAACGTCCTGACTTTC | - | TRBJ2-6 | TRBV20-1 | -
CASSAGLPYNEQFF | TGTGCCAGCAGCGCCGGACTGCCATACAATGAGCAGTTCTTC | - | TRBJ2-1 | TRBV7-2 | many
CASSARLATGANVLTF | TGTGCCAGCAGCGCCAGACTAGCGACTGGGGCCAACGTCCTGACTTTC | TRBD2 | TRBJ2-6 | TRBV9 | -
CASSGRSKNIQYF | TGTGCCAGCAGCGGACGCTCCAAAAACATTCAGTACTTC | - | TRBJ2-4 | TRBV7-2 | -
CASRISDLRINEQFF | TGCGCCAGCAGGATCAGCGACCTCCGCATCAATGAGCAGTTCTTC | - | TRBJ2-1 | TRBV5-1 | -
CSTPGDRDQETQYF | TGCAGCACGCCGGGGGACAGGGACCAAGAGACCCAGTACTTC | TRBD1 | TRBJ2-5 | TRBV29-1 | many
CSARDPGTVEAFF | TGCAGTGCTAGAGATCCAGGGACAGTAGAAGCTTTCTTT | TRBD1 | TRBJ1-1 | TRBV20-1 | -
CASRTGVSIQETQYF | TGTGCCAGCAGGACAGGGGTATCGATCCAAGAGACCCAGTACTTC | TRBD1 | TRBJ2-5 | TRBV6-1 | -
CASSLASSGNFLYNEQFF | TGTGCCAGCAGCTTAGCTTCTAGCGGGAACTTTTTATACAATGAGCAGTTCTTC | TRBD2 | TRBJ2-1 | TRBV7-6 | -
CASSHPGLAEYNEQFF | TGTGCCAGCAGCCACCCCGGACTAGCGGAATACAATGAGCAGTTCTTC | TRBD2 | TRBJ2-1 | TRBV12-3/TRBV12-4 | -
CATSDSGTGAGSTQYF | TGTGCCACCAGTGATTCCGGGACTGGCGCAGGGAGTACGCAGTATTTT | - | TRBJ2-3 | TRBV24-1 | -
CASSYYADTNEKLFF | TGTGCCAGCAGTTACTATGCAGATACTAATGAAAAACTGTTTTTT | - | TRBJ1-4 | TRBV6-5 | -
CASRATGGDNEQFF | TGTGCCAGCAGAGCTACAGGGGGGGACAATGAGCAGTTCTTC | - | TRBJ2-1 | TRBV6-6 | -
CASSYRLLGGETQYF | TGTGCCAGCAGTTATCGGTTATTGGGGGGAGAGACCCAGTACTTC | - | TRBJ2-5 | TRBV6-5 | few
CASSPRTEGSLNYGYTF | TGTGCCAGCAGCCCACGGACAGAAGGTTCGTTGAACTATGGCTACACCTTC | - | TRBJ1-2 | TRBV3-1 | -
CATRPGQGLMNTEAFF | TGCGCCACCCGTCCGGGACAGGGTCTGATGAACACTGAAGCTTTCTTT | TRBD1 | TRBJ1-1 | TRBV5-1 | few
CSVGGVNTGELFF | TGCAGCGTGGGAGGGGTTAACACCGGGGAGCTGTTTTTT | TRBD2 | TRBJ2-2 | TRBV29-1 | -